These T cell receptor beta chains were read from a single sample in a study of control samples from healthy donors and cancer patients. Produced via immunoSEQ multiplex PCR; TCRdb's table is partial and in-frame only. The sample lists 120,000 to 150,000 clones, roughly 90% occurring once. The sample comprised blood. These receptors originate from a man younger than 40 in good health. The CDR3 runs from the conserved cysteine through the conserved F or W. D genes are given only for firm matches. Part of the rows lack a size; the others show once, few, many or a class for expanded clones.

size	V	D	J	CDR3	DNA
-	TRBV9	-	TRBJ1-4	CASSVGGGTELFF	TGTGCCAGCAGCGTGGGAGGAGGGACGGAACTGTTTTTT
-	TRBV12-2	-	TRBJ2-2	CASRLVGSGRGQAGELFF	TGTGCAAGTCGCTTAGTAGGATCGGGCAGGGGGCAGGCCGGGGAGCTGTTTTTT
-	TRBV4-2	TRBD1	TRBJ1-5	CASSQEGQLSNQPQHF	TGTGCCAGCAGCCAAGAGGGACAGCTTAGCAATCAGCCCCAGCATTTT
-	TRBV5-8	TRBD2	TRBJ2-1	CASSFRTSGRPLGHEQFF	TGTGCCAGCAGCTTTCGGACTAGCGGGAGGCCTTTGGGGCATGAGCAGTTCTTC
-	TRBV29-1	-	TRBJ2-7	CSATRGADEQYF	TGCAGCGCCACAAGGGGGGCTGACGAGCAGTACTTC
-	TRBV3-1/TRBV3-2	-	TRBJ2-7	CASSHMGVEYF	TGTGCCAGCAGCCATATGGGGGTGGAGTACTTC
-	TRBV7-3	TRBD2	TRBJ2-5	CASSLAGGFQETQYF	TGTGCCAGCAGCTTAGCGGGGGGCTTCCAAGAGACCCAGTACTTC
-	TRBV10-3	-	TRBJ2-7	CAISVQASVSEQYF	TGTGCCATCAGTGTGCAGGCATCCGTGAGCGAGCAGTACTTC
-	TRBV9	TRBD1	TRBJ2-2	CASSVGQGDFIGELFF	TGTGCCAGCAGCGTGGGACAGGGGGATTTCATCGGGGAGCTGTTTTTT
-	TRBV6-5	TRBD1	TRBJ1-2	CASTEQGAYGYTF	TGTGCCAGCACCGAACAGGGGGCCTATGGCTACACCTTC
-	TRBV7-3	-	TRBJ1-5	CASSLGAGFQPQHF	TGTGCCAGCAGCTTAGGGGCAGGGTTTCAGCCCCAGCATTTT
-	TRBV2	-	TRBJ2-5	CASRTDSSQETQYF	TGTGCCAGCAGGACCGACTCCAGCCAAGAGACCCAGTACTTC
-	TRBV11-2	-	TRBJ2-2	CASSTQGGTNTGELFF	TGTGCCAGCAGCACCCAAGGGGGGACGAACACCGGGGAGCTGTTTTTT
-	TRBV7-9	-	TRBJ1-1	CASSLDRGFRTEAFF	TGTGCCAGCAGCTTAGATCGCGGGTTTAGGACTGAAGCTTTCTTT
-	TRBV6-5	-	TRBJ1-6	CASSYGQARNNSPLHF	TGTGCCAGCAGTTACGGGCAGGCGAGAAATAATTCACCCCTCCACTTT
-	TRBV9	-	TRBJ2-5	CASSVDRGEFLETQYF	TGTGCCAGCAGCGTAGATAGGGGGGAATTTTTGGAGACCCAGTACTTC
-	TRBV18	TRBD1	TRBJ1-2	CASSPPGQGLFYGYTF	TGTGCCAGCTCACCACCGGGACAGGGGCTATTCTATGGCTACACCTTC
-	TRBV7-8	TRBD2	TRBJ2-5	CASSPIAGRRETQYF	TGTGCCAGCAGCCCGATAGCGGGGCGGAGGGAGACCCAGTACTTC
-	TRBV12-5	-	TRBJ2-7	CASGLVTRGEQYF	TGTGCTAGTGGTTTGGTAACAAGAGGCGAGCAGTACTTC
-	TRBV19	-	TRBJ1-2	CASSMMGDRYTF	TGTGCCAGTAGTATGATGGGGGATCGCTACACCTTC
-	TRBV2	-	TRBJ2-7	CASLGLRNEQYF	TGTGCCAGCCTGGGGCTTAGGAACGAGCAGTACTTC
-	TRBV6-4	-	TRBJ2-2	CASSRGSTGELFF	TGTGCCAGCAGTCGAGGGAGTACCGGGGAGCTGTTTTTT
-	TRBV11-3	-	TRBJ1-2	CASSLEGREANYGYTF	TGTGCCAGCAGCTTAGAGGGCAGAGAGGCTAACTATGGCTACACCTTC
-	TRBV9	-	TRBJ2-5	CASSQGVREGETQYF	TGTGCCAGCAGCCAGGGAGTACGGGAAGGTGAGACCCAGTACTTC
-	TRBV10-3	TRBD1	TRBJ1-3	CAISDPGQGYGNTIYF	TGTGCCATCAGTGACCCGGGACAGGGATACGGAAACACCATATATTTT
once	TRBV25-1	-	TRBJ2-3	CASSESGGLGTQYF	TGTGCCAGCAGTGAATCAGGCGGACTCGGTACGCAGTATTTT
-	TRBV24-1	-	TRBJ2-1	CATSNWDGRSYNEQFF	TGTGCCACCAGTAACTGGGACGGACGCTCCTACAATGAGCAGTTCTTC
few	TRBV18	-	TRBJ1-2	CASSPDGGRRTGGYTF	TGTGCCAGCTCACCTGACGGGGGGCGCAGGACCGGCGGCTACACCTTC
-	TRBV10-3	-	TRBJ1-5	CAISEFTTAPGQPQHF	TGTGCCATCAGTGAATTTACGACGGCGCCCGGTCAGCCCCAGCATTTT
-	TRBV6-6	TRBD2	TRBJ2-5	CASSYSTWGGETQYF	TGTGCCAGCAGTTACTCGACGTGGGGGGGGGAGACCCAGTACTTC
-	TRBV7-3	TRBD2	TRBJ2-5	CASSLIAGAQETQYF	TGTGCCAGCAGCTTGATAGCGGGGGCCCAAGAGACCCAGTACTTC
few	TRBV11-2	TRBD2	TRBJ2-7	CASSAEGFLGLVLYEQYF	TGTGCCAGCAGCGCTGAAGGTTTCCTCGGACTAGTCCTCTACGAGCAGTACTTC
-	TRBV10-2	-	TRBJ2-7	CASREDKPYEQYF	TGCGCCAGCAGGGAGGACAAACCCTACGAGCAGTACTTC
-	TRBV6-1	-	TRBJ1-1	CASSEAPPADTEAFF	TGTGCCAGCAGTGAAGCTCCACCGGCCGACACTGAAGCTTTCTTT
-	TRBV9	-	TRBJ2-7	CASSAGGPTSSYEQYF	TGTGCCAGCAGCGCCGGGGGTCCGACAAGCTCCTACGAGCAGTACTTC
-	TRBV9	TRBD1	TRBJ1-2	CASSVGQGNYGYTF	TGTGCCAGCAGCGTGGGACAGGGTAACTATGGCTACACCTTC
-	TRBV24-1	TRBD1	TRBJ1-6	CARLDRGLSGSYNSPLHF	TGTGCCAGGTTAGACAGGGGGCTTTCGGGCTCCTATAATTCACCCCTCCACTTT
-	TRBV24-1	-	TRBJ2-3	CATSVGRDTDTQYF	TGTGCCACCAGTGTTGGCAGGGACACAGATACGCAGTATTTT
few	TRBV14	TRBD1	TRBJ2-1	CASSQAGTGGSSEQFF	TGTGCCAGCAGCCAAGCCGGGACAGGGGGCTCTAGTGAGCAGTTCTTC
-	TRBV12-2	-	TRBJ2-2	CASRLAIERGKNTGELFF	TGTGCAAGTCGCTTAGCAATAGAGCGGGGGAAAAACACCGGGGAGCTGTTTTTT
-	TRBV7-9	-	TRBJ2-1	CASSFKVATGSFHEQFF	TGTGCCAGCAGCTTCAAGGTCGCTACAGGGAGTTTTCATGAGCAGTTCTTC
-	TRBV6-2/TRBV6-3	-	TRBJ2-7	CASSPGGGQYF	TGTGCCAGCAGCCCCGGAGGTGGGCAGTACTTC
-	TRBV9	-	TRBJ2-2	CASSVEVPGVTGELFF	TGTGCCAGCAGCGTAGAGGTTCCAGGGGTCACCGGGGAGCTGTTTTTT
-	TRBV4-1	-	TRBJ2-1	CASSQDSPKLAADNIDNEQFF	TGCGCCAGCAGCCAAGATAGTCCGAAACTAGCCGCCGATAATATTGACAATGAGCAGTTCTTC
-	TRBV12-5	-	TRBJ1-4	CASGLAGAAEKLFF	TGTGCTAGTGGTTTGGCAGGGGCCGCTGAAAAACTGTTTTTT
-	TRBV19	TRBD1	TRBJ1-5	CASRSQGRTSQPQHF	TGTGCCAGTAGGTCACAGGGGAGGACGAGCCAGCCCCAGCATTTT
-	TRBV19	-	TRBJ2-3	CASSTGRMDTDTQYF	TGTGCCAGTAGTACAGGACGGATGGACACAGATACGCAGTATTTT
few	TRBV6-5	-	TRBJ1-1	CASSRDRLSEAFF	TGTGCCAGCAGTCGCGACAGACTGAGTGAAGCTTTCTTT
-	TRBV5-8	-	TRBJ1-5	CASSMKVYGEYYSNQPQHF	TGTGCCAGCAGCATGAAAGTGTACGGCGAGTATTATAGCAATCAGCCCCAGCATTTT
-	TRBV15	TRBD1	TRBJ2-5	CATSRDRQGAAQETQYF	TGTGCCACCAGCAGAGATCGTCAGGGGGCGGCCCAAGAGACCCAGTACTTC
-	TRBV6-2/TRBV6-3	-	TRBJ2-3	CASSLTSPPDTQYF	TGTGCCAGCAGTTTGACCTCCCCCCCGGATACGCAGTATTTT
-	TRBV24-1	-	TRBJ1-1	CATSDWQNTEAFF	TGTGCCACCAGTGATTGGCAGAACACTGAAGCTTTCTTT
-	TRBV19	TRBD2	TRBJ2-1	CASSISSGGANEQFF	TGTGCCAGTAGTATAAGTAGCGGGGGGGCCAATGAGCAGTTCTTC